A selection of T cell receptor beta chains follows, all from one sample in a study of cytomegalovirus exposure and HLA in healthy donors. Libraries were prepared by immunoSEQ multiplex PCR; TCRdb keeps only in-frame clonotypes and omits some of them. Here the sample spans over 60,000 clones, around 75% being singletons. The sequenced material came from PBMCs. The receptors were sampled from an older man in good health and CMV-seronegative. Both conserved end residues are part of each CDR3. A D gene is named only where the DNA matches it firmly. Size is omitted from some rows. Given values are once, few, many or a class for expanded clones.

V gene	clone size	D gene	J gene	CDR3 protein	CDR3 DNA
TRBV27	.	TRBD2	TRBJ2-1	CASSPQSGGAFYEQFF	TGTGCCAGCAGCCCCCAAAGCGGGGGGGCCTTCTATGAGCAGTTCTTC
TRBV28	few	.	TRBJ2-7	CASSPYSTPGDEQYF	TGTGCCAGCAGTCCCTACAGCACTCCGGGGGACGAGCAGTACTTC
TRBV9	once	TRBD1	TRBJ1-2	CASSSPTGAGGYTF	TGTGCCAGCAGCTCCCCGACAGGGGCAGGTGGCTACACCTTC
TRBV30	.	.	TRBJ2-3	CASSWGRLDTQYF	TGTGCCTCCTCCTGGGGCCGACTAGATACGCAGTATTTT
TRBV5-1	.	.	TRBJ1-1	CASSLAGRQEAFF	TGCGCCAGCAGCTTGGCCGGGAGGCAGGAAGCTTTCTTT
TRBV6-1	.	TRBD1	TRBJ2-5	CASRDDRVLETQYF	TGTGCCAGCAGGGACGACAGGGTTTTGGAGACCCAGTACTTC
TRBV18	.	TRBD1	TRBJ1-5	CASSPLQGTEPQHF	TGTGCCAGCTCACCATTACAGGGGACGGAGCCCCAGCATTTT
TRBV6-5	few	TRBD1	TRBJ1-3	CASSPGQGNTIYF	TGTGCCAGCAGTCCGGGACAGGGAAACACCATATATTTT
TRBV5-1	.	TRBD1	TRBJ1-5	CASSLGTGSGSQPQHF	TGCGCCAGCAGCTTGGGGACAGGGTCCGGCAGTCAGCCCCAGCATTTT
TRBV5-6	.	TRBD2	TRBJ2-7	CASSPTSVPYEQYF	TGTGCCAGCAGCCCGACTAGCGTTCCCTACGAGCAGTACTTC
TRBV5-4	.	.	TRBJ2-1	CASSLEGNSYNEQFF	TGTGCCAGCAGCCTGGAGGGGAACTCCTACAATGAGCAGTTCTTC
TRBV7-2	.	.	TRBJ2-7	CASSLATYEQYF	TGTGCCAGCAGCTTAGCTACCTACGAGCAGTACTTC
TRBV6-1	.	.	TRBJ1-1	CASSTYRETEAFF	TGTGCCAGCAGTACCTACAGGGAGACTGAAGCTTTCTTT
TRBV29-1	once	.	TRBJ1-1	CSVVIVGTEAFF	TGCAGCGTTGTTATTGTCGGCACTGAAGCTTTCTTT
TRBV18	.	TRBD1	TRBJ1-6	CASSPEGQTHNSPLHF	TGTGCCAGCTCACCTGAGGGACAGACACATAATTCACCCCTCCACTTT
TRBV6-5	few	TRBD2	TRBJ2-7	CASSYSLAGDNEQYF	TGTGCCAGCAGTTACTCGCTAGCGGGGGACAACGAGCAGTACTTC
TRBV9	.	.	TRBJ2-5	CASSGDSGAQLETQYF	TGTGCCAGCAGCGGAGATAGCGGTGCACAATTAGAGACCCAGTACTTC
TRBV11-2	.	.	TRBJ2-5	CASSLEIDQETQYF	TGTGCCAGCAGCTTAGAGATAGATCAAGAGACCCAGTACTTC
TRBV4-3	.	.	TRBJ2-7	CASSQESGGTYEQYF	TGCGCCAGCAGCCAAGAATCCGGGGGAACCTACGAGCAGTACTTC
TRBV9	.	.	TRBJ1-1	CASSVGHKNAEAFF	TGTGCCAGCAGCGTAGGGCACAAGAACGCTGAAGCTTTCTTT
TRBV2	.	.	TRBJ2-5	CASRTTGLRKETQYF	TGTGCCAGCAGGACCACGGGACTTCGAAAAGAGACCCAGTACTTC
TRBV28	.	TRBD1	TRBJ2-7	CASSLSGTGGAEQYF	TGTGCCAGCAGCCTATCGGGGACAGGGGGCGCCGAGCAGTACTTC
TRBV6-5	.	TRBD1	TRBJ1-2	CASSSGTGKGYTF	TGTGCCAGCAGCTCCGGGACAGGGAAGGGCTACACCTTC
TRBV5-1	.	TRBD1	TRBJ2-2	CASSLEWDRGIGELFF	TGCGCCAGCAGCTTGGAGTGGGACAGGGGGATCGGGGAGCTGTTTTTT
TRBV7-9	.	.	TRBJ2-1	CASSHTYNEQFF	TGTGCCAGCAGCCACACCTACAATGAGCAGTTCTTC
TRBV28	.	.	TRBJ1-6	CASRVGSYNSPLHF	TGTGCCAGCAGAGTCGGCTCCTATAATTCACCCCTCCACTTT
TRBV2	.	.	TRBJ2-2	CASTLQGLGTGELFF	TGTGCCAGCACCCTCCAGGGCCTGGGGACCGGGGAGCTGTTTTTT
TRBV30	.	.	TRBJ2-7	CAWSGYRDEQYF	TGTGCCTGGAGTGGGTACAGGGACGAGCAGTACTTC
TRBV6-1	.	TRBD1	TRBJ2-3	CASSAGQGVADTQYF	TGTGCCAGCAGTGCTGGACAGGGGGTGGCAGATACGCAGTATTTT
TRBV2	.	.	TRBJ2-5	CAGSLGGVETQYF	TGTGCCGGCTCACTCGGAGGGGTGGAGACCCAGTACTTC
TRBV7-2	.	TRBD2	TRBJ2-5	CASSPWTSGSSRETQYF	TGTGCCAGCAGCCCATGGACTAGCGGGAGCTCAAGAGAGACCCAGTACTTC
TRBV7-9	.	TRBD1	TRBJ2-4	CSSSPPGTGGLAKNIQYF	TGTTCCAGCAGCCCCCCCGGGACAGGAGGACTAGCCAAAAACATTCAGTACTTC
TRBV2	.	TRBD2	TRBJ2-5	CASSGGGETQYF	TGTGCCAGCAGCGGGGGAGGGGAGACCCAGTACTTC
TRBV5-8	.	.	TRBJ2-2	CASSLQVVPNTGELFF	TGTGCCAGCAGCCTACAGGTCGTACCGAACACCGGGGAGCTGTTTTTT
TRBV30	.	.	TRBJ1-5	CAWSVRSNQPQHF	TGTGCCTGGAGTGTACGGAGCAATCAGCCCCAGCATTTT
TRBV7-2	.	TRBD1	TRBJ2-7	CASSLGSGTELYF	TGTGCCAGCAGCTTAGGATCCGGGACAGAGTTGTACTTC
TRBV7-6	.	.	TRBJ2-5	CASSLLTAGETQYF	TGTGCCAGCAGCTTGTTGACAGCGGGAGAGACCCAGTACTTC
TRBV5-1	once	.	TRBJ2-5	CASSLASGSHTYQETQYF	TGCGCCAGCAGCTTGGCGTCCGGGTCTCATACGTACCAAGAGACCCAGTACTTC
TRBV19	.	.	TRBJ1-5	CASSIPLNQPQHF	TGTGCCAGTAGTATCCCCCTCAATCAGCCCCAGCATTTT
TRBV7-2	.	TRBD2	TRBJ2-1	CASSPRLGGVEQFF	TGTGCCAGCAGCCCCAGGCTCGGGGGGGTTGAGCAGTTCTTC
TRBV5-6	.	.	TRBJ1-2	CASSLDPGLGGDYGYTF	TGTGCCAGCAGCTTGGACCCCGGCCTCGGGGGGGACTATGGCTACACCTTC
TRBV10-3	.	.	TRBJ1-4	CAISVAGEGEKLFF	TGTGCCATCAGTGTAGCAGGGGAAGGTGAAAAACTGTTTTTT
TRBV7-9	once	TRBD1	TRBJ2-3	CASSRGQGMSDTQYF	TGTGCCAGCAGTCGCGGACAGGGGATGTCAGATACGCAGTATTTT
TRBV7-2	.	.	TRBJ1-1	CASSLVKGVWTEAFF	TGTGCCAGCAGCTTAGTGAAGGGAGTGTGGACTGAAGCTTTCTTT
TRBV7-2	.	TRBD2	TRBJ2-2	CASSSTAGVVIRELFF	TGTGCCAGCAGCTCGACGGCGGGAGTAGTTATACGGGAGCTGTTTTTT
TRBV7-2	.	TRBD2	TRBJ2-1	CASSARLAGEVYNEQFF	TGTGCCAGCAGCGCCAGACTAGCGGGAGAGGTTTACAATGAGCAGTTCTTC
TRBV11-2	.	TRBD2	TRBJ2-5	CASSLASREGETQYF	TGTGCCAGCAGCTTAGCGTCCAGGGAGGGGGAGACCCAGTACTTC
TRBV7-2	.	TRBD1	TRBJ1-2	CASSLVTGGSGYTF	TGTGCCAGCAGCTTGGTCACAGGGGGCTCAGGCTACACCTTC